This TCR beta chain was observed in a study of blood T cell repertoires in COVID-19. As for the study in general: The samples span acute and convalescent COVID-19 from the United States, Italy and Spain. Nucleic acid was either cDNA or gDNA, and it came from T cells, B-cell-depleted T cells, or PBMCs.

Original handling: Amplified reference gene primers provided the basis for estimating nucleated cell counts. Profiled with immunoSEQ multiplex PCR; TCRdb holds only in-frame clones, not every one. Clone size and the V and J calls come from that table; the DNA yielded D and trimming. The data show roughly 110,000 clones, with 70% to 90% seen just once and 3.4% held by the top ten. Germline V gene sequence: CDR1 SNHLY, CDR2 FYNNEI. The CDR3 consists of 15 residues. Losses at the gene ends were 6 bases for V and 2 bases for J; bases not matched to a gene: 8. Sequencing used peripheral blood. This TCR was sampled from a man aged 35 to 55 with acute or convalescent COVID-19. V gene TRBV2 combines with J gene TRBJ2-5; the match to TRBD2 covers 8 bases. CDR3 sequence: CASRPRTSQQETQYF. CDR3 DNA sequence: TGTGCCAGCAGACCACGGACTAGCCAACAAGAGACCCAGTACTTC.